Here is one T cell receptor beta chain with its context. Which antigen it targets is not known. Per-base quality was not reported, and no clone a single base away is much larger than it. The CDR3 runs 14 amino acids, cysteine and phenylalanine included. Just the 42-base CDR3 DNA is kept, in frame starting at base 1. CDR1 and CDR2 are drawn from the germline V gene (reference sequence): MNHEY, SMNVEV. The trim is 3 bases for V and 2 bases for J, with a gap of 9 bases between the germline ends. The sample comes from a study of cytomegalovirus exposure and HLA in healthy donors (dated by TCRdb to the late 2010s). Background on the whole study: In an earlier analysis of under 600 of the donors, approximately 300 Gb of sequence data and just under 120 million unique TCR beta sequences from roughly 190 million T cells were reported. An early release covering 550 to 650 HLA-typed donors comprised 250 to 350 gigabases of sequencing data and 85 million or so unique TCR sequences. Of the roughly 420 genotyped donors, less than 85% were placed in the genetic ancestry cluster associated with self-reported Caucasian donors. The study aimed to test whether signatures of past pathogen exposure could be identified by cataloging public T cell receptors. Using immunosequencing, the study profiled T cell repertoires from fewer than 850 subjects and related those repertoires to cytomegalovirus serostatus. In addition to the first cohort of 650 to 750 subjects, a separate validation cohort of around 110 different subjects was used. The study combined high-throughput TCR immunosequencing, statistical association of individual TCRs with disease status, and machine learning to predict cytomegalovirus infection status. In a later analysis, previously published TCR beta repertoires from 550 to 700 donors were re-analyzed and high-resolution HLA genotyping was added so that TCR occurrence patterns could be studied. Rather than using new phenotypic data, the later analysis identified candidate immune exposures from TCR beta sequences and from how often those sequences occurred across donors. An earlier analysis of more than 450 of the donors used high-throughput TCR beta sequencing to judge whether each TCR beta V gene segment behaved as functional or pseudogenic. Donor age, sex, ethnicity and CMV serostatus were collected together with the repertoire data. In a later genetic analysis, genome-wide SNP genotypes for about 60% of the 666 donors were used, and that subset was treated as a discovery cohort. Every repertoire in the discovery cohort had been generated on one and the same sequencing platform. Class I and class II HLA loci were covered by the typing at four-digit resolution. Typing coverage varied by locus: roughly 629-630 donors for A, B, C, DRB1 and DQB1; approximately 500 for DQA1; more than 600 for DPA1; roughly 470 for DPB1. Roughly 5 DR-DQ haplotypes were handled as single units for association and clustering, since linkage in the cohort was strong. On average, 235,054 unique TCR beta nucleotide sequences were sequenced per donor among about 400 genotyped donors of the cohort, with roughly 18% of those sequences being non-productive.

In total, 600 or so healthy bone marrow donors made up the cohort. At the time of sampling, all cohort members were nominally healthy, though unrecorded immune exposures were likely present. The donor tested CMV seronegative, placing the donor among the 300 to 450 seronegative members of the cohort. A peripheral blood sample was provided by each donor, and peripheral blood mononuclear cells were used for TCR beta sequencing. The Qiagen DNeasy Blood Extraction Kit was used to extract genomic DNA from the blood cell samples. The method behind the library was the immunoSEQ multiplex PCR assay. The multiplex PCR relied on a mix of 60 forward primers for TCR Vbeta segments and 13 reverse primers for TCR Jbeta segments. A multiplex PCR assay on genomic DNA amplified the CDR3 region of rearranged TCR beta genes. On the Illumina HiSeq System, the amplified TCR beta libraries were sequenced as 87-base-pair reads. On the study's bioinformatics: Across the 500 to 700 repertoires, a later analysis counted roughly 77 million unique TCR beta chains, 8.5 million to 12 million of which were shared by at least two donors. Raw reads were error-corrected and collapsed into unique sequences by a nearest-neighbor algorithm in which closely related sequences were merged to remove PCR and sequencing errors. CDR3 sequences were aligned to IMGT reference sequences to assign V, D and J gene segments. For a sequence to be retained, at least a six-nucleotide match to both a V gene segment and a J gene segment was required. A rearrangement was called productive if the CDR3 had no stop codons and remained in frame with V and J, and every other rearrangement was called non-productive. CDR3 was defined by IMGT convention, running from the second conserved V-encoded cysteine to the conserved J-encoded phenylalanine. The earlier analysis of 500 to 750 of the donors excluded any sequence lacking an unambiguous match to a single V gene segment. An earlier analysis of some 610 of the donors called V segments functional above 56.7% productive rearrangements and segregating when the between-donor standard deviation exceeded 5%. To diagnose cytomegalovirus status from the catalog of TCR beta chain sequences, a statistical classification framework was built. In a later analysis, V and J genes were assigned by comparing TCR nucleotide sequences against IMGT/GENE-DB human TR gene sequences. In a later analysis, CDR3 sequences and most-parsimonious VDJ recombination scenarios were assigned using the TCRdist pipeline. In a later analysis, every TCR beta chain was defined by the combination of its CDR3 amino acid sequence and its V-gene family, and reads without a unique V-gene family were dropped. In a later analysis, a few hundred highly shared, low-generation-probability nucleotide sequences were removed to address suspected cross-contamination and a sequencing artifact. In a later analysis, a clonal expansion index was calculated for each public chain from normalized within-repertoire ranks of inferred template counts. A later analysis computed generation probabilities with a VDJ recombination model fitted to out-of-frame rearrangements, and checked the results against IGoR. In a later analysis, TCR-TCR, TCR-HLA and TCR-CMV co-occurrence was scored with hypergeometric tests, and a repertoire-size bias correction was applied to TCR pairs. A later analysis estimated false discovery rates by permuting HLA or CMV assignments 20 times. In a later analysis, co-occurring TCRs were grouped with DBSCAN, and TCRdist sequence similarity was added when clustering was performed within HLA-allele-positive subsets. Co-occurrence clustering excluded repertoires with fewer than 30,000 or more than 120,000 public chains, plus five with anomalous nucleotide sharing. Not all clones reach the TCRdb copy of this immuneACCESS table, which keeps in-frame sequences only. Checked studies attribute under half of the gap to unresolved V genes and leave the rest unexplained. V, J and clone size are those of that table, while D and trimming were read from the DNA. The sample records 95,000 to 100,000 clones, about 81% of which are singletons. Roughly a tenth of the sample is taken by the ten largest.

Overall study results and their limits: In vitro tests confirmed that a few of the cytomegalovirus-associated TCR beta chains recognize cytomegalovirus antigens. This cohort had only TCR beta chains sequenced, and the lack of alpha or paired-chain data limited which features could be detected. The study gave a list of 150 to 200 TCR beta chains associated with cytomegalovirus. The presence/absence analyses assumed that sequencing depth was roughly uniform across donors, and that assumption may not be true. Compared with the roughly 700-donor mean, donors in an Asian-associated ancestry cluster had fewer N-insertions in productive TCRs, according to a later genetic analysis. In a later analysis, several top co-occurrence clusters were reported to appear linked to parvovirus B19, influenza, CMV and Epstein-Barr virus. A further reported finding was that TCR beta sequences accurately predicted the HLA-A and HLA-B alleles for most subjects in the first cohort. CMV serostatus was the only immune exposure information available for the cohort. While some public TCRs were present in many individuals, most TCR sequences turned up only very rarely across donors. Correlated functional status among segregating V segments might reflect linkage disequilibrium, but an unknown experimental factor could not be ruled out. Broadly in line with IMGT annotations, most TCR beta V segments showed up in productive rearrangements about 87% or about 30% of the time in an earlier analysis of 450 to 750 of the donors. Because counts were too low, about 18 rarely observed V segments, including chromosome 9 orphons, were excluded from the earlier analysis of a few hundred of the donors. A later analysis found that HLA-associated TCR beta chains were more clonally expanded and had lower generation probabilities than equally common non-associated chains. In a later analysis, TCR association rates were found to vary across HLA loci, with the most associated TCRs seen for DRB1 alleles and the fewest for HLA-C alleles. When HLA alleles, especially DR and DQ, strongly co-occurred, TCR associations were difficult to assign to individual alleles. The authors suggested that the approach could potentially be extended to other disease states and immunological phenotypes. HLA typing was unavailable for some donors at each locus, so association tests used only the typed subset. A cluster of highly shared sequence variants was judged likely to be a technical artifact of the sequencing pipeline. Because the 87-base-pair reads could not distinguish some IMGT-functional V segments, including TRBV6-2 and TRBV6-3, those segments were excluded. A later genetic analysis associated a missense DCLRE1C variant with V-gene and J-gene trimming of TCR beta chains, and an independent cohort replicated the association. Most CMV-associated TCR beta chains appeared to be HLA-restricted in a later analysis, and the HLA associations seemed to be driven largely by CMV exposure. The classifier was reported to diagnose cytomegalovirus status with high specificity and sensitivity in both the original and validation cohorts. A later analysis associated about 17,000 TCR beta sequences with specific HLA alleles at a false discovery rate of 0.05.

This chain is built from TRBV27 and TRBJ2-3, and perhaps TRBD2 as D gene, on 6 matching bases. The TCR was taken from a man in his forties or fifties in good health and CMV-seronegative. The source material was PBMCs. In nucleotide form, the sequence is TGTGCCAGCAGTTTGGGGAGGCCCACAGATACGCAGTATTTT. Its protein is CASSLGRPTDTQYF.